The 2 T cell receptor beta chains reported below all come from one sample, sequenced in a study of T cell responses to AZD1222 COVID-19 vaccine. The method was immunoSEQ multiplex PCR; TCRdb's version includes in-frame clones alone and lacks a portion of them. The profile shows around 190,000 clones, around 92% of them singletons. The sample consisted of peripheral blood, taken on day 0 of AZD1222 vaccination. These receptors were taken from an adult in good health.

The V call is TRBV5-4, the J call TRBJ2-1, with 10 bases identical to TRBD2. Germline lookup yields CDR1 SGHNT and CDR2 YYREEE (reference sequence). The junction had 3 bases not matched to a gene; V was cut back by 2 bases and J by 4 bases. The CDR3 is made up of 15 amino acids. In DNA, the CDR3 is TGTGCCAGCAGCTTCGGTAGCGGGGGGTACAATGAGCAGTTCTTC. Residues: CASSFGSGGYNEQFF.

V gene TRBV9 combines with J gene TRBJ2-2, with D possibly being TRBD2 (7 bases). CDR3 size: 16 residues. Trimming cost V 3 bases and J 2 bases, with 14 bases left between them. CDR1 is SGDLS and CDR2 is YYNGEE in the germline V gene. CDR3 sequence: CASSALGGGNTGELFF. The CDR3, as DNA: TGTGCCAGCAGCGCCCTAGGGGGGGGAAACACCGGGGAGCTGTTTTTT.